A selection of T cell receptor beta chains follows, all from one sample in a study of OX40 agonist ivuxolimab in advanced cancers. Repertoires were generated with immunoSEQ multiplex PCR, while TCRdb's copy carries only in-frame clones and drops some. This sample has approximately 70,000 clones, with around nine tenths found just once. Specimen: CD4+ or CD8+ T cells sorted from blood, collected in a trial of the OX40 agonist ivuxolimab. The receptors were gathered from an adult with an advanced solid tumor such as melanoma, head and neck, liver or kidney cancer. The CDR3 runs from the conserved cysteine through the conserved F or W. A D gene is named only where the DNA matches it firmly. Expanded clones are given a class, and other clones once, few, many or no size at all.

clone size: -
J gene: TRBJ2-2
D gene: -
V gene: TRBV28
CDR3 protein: CASRTPFMGSTGELFF
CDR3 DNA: TGTGCCAGCAGGACCCCGTTTATGGGGTCCACCGGGGAGCTGTTTTTT

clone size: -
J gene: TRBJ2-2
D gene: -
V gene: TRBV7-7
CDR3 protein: CASSRDYTGELFF
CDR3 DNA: TGTGCCAGCAGCCGGGACTACACCGGGGAGCTGTTTTTT

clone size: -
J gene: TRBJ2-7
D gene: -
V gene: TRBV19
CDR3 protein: CASSLTSDLSHEQYF
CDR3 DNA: TGTGCCAGTAGTTTGACGTCAGACCTCAGCCACGAGCAGTACTTC

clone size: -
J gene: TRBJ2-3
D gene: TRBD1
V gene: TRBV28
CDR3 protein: CASSFVRTGWGSGTDTQYF
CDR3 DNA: TGTGCCAGCAGTTTCGTTCGGACAGGGTGGGGTTCGGGGACAGATACGCAGTATTTT

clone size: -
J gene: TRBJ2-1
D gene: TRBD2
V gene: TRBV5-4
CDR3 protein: CASSTSARLAGYNEQFF
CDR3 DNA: TGTGCCAGCAGCACCTCAGCCCGACTAGCGGGCTACAATGAGCAGTTCTTC

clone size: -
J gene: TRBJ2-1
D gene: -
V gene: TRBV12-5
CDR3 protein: CASGLVPHEQFF
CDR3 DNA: TGTGCTAGTGGTTTGGTACCTCATGAGCAGTTCTTC

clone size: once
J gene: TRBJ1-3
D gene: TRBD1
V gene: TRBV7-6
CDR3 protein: CASSLAPPGQGMHTIYF
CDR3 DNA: TGTGCCAGCAGCTTAGCGCCCCCGGGACAGGGTATGCACACCATATATTTT

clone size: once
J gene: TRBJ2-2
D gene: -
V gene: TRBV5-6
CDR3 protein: CASSLRRANTGELFF
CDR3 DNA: TGTGCCAGCAGCTTGCGGCGCGCCAACACCGGGGAGCTGTTTTTT

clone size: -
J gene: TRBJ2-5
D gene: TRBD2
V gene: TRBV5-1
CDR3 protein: CASSLAGLAEETQYF
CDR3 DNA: TGCGCCAGCAGCTTGGCGGGACTAGCGGAAGAGACCCAGTACTTC

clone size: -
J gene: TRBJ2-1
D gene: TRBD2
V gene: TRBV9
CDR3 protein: CASSVEPSSGRGNEQFF
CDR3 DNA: TGTGCCAGCAGCGTAGAGCCATCTAGCGGGAGAGGTAATGAGCAGTTCTTC

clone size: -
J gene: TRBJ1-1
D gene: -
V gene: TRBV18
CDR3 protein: CASSPASTRTTEAFF
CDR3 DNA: TGTGCCAGCTCACCAGCGTCGACGCGGACCACTGAAGCTTTCTTT

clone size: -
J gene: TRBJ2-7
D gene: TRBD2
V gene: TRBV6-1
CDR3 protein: CASSEAASGSYEQYF
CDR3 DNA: TGTGCCAGCAGTGAAGCGGCTAGCGGCTCCTACGAGCAGTACTTC

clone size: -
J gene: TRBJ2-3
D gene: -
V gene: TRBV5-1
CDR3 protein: CASSLEALADTQYF
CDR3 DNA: TGCGCCAGCAGCTTGGAGGCCCTTGCGGATACGCAGTATTTT

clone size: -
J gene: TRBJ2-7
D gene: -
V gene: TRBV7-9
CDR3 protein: CASSRSIYEQYF
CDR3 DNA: TGTGCCAGCAGCCGTTCGATCTACGAGCAGTACTTC

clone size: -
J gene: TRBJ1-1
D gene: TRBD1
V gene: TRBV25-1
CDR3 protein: CASRKTGTGVSWMFF
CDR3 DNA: TGTGCCAGCAGGAAAACCGGGACAGGGGTTAGTTGGATGTTCTTT

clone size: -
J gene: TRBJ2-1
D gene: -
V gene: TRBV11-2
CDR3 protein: CASSLDFRTYNEQFF
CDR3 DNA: TGTGCCAGCAGCTTAGATTTTCGGACCTACAATGAGCAGTTCTTC

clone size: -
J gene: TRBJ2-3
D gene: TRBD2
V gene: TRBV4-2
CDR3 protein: CASSPLAGGGTDTQYF
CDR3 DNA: TGTGCCAGCAGCCCATTAGCGGGAGGGGGCACAGATACGCAGTATTTT

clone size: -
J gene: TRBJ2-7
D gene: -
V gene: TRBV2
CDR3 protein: CASSRGYEQYF
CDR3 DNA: TGTGCCAGCAGTCGAGGTTACGAGCAGTACTTC

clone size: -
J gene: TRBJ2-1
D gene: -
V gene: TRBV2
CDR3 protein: CASSSRGGSYNEQFF
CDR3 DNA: TGTGCCAGCAGTTCCAGGGGAGGCTCCTACAATGAGCAGTTCTTC

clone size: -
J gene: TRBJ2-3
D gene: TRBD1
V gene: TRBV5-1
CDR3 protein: CASSLRTGSDTQYF
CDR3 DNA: TGCGCCAGCAGCTTGAGGACAGGGTCAGATACGCAGTATTTT

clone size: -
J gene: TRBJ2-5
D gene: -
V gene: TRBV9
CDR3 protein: CASSEQRGETQYF
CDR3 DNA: TGTGCCAGCAGCGAGCAGAGAGGAGAGACCCAGTACTTC

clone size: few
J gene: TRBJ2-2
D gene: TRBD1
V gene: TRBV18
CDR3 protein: CASQGQENTGELFF
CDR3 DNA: TGTGCCAGCCAAGGACAGGAGAACACCGGGGAGCTGTTTTTT

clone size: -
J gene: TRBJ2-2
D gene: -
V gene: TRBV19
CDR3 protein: CASSYPSAAAHTGELFF
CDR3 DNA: TGTGCCAGTAGTTATCCCTCGGCGGCAGCCCACACCGGGGAGCTGTTTTTT

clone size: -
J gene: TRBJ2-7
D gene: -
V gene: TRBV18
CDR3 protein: CASSPPVHQSSYEQYF
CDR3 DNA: TGTGCCAGCTCACCACCGGTTCACCAGAGCTCCTACGAGCAGTACTTC

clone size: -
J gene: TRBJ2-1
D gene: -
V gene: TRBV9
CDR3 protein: CASSVALVQGKQFF
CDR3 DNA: TGTGCCAGCAGCGTAGCTTTAGTGCAGGGGAAGCAGTTCTTC

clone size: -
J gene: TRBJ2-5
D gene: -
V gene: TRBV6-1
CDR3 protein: CATAGQQKETQYF
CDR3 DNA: TGTGCCACCGCGGGACAGCAAAAAGAGACCCAGTACTTC

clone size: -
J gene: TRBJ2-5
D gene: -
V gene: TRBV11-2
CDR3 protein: CASSLGWGTSLPETQYF
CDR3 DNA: TGTGCCAGCAGCTTAGGTTGGGGCACATCCCTACCAGAGACCCAGTACTTC

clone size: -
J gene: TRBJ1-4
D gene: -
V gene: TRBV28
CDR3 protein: CASSLMGGSEKLFF
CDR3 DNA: TGTGCCAGCAGTTTAATGGGGGGGAGTGAAAAACTGTTTTTT

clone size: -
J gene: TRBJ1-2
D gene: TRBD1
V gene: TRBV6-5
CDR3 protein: CASSRDRGNGYTF
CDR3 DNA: TGTGCCAGCAGTAGAGACAGGGGGAATGGCTACACCTTC

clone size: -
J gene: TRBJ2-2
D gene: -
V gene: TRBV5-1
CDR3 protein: CASSLAQQGTGELFF
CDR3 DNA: TGCGCCAGCAGCTTGGCTCAGCAGGGGACCGGGGAGCTGTTTTTT

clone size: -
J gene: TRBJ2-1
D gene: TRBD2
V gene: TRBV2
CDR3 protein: CASNSGGVLLSNEQFF
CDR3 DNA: TGTGCCAGCAACTCGGGGGGAGTCCTGCTTTCGAATGAGCAGTTCTTC

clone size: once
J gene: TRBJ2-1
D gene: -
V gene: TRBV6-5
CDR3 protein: CASSSPSPNGRKEQFF
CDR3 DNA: TGTGCCAGCAGTTCCCCTTCTCCGAATGGGAGAAAGGAGCAGTTCTTC

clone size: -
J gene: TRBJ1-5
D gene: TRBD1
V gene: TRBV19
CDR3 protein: CASRGQGALNQPQHF
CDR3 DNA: TGTGCCAGTAGGGGACAGGGGGCACTTAATCAGCCCCAGCATTTT

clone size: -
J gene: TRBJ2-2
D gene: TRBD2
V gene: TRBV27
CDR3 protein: CASSLMAGGFGELFF
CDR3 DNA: TGTGCCAGCAGTTTAATGGCGGGGGGGTTCGGGGAGCTGTTTTTT

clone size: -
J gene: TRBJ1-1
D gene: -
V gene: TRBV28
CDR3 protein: CASSLAGTNFPEAFF
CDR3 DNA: TGTGCCAGCAGTTTAGCGGGGACTAACTTTCCTGAAGCTTTCTTT

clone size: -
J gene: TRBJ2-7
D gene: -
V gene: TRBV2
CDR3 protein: CASRVSYEQYF
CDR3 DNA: TGTGCCAGCAGAGTCTCCTACGAGCAGTACTTC

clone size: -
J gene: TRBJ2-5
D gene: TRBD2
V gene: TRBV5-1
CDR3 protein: CASKEREGLETQYF
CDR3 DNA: TGCGCCAGCAAGGAGCGGGAGGGCCTGGAGACCCAGTACTTC

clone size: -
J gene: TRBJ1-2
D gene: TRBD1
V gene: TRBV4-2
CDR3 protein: CASSQGQGGYGYTF
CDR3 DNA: TGTGCCAGCAGCCAAGGACAGGGAGGCTATGGCTACACCTTC

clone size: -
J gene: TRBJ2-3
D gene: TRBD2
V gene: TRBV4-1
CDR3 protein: CASSGGAIPTGDTQYF
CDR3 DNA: TGCGCCAGCTCCGGGGGGGCCATCCCAACGGGAGATACGCAGTATTTT

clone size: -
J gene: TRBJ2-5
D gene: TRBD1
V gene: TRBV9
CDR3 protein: CASSLKSVGDRGETQYF
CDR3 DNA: TGTGCCAGCAGCCTTAAAAGTGTCGGGGACAGGGGTGAGACCCAGTACTTC

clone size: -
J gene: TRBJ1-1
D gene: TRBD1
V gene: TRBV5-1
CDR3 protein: CASSTGGTGYRGMNTEAFF
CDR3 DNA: TGCGCCAGCAGCACGGGAGGGACAGGGTATCGGGGGATGAACACTGAAGCTTTCTTT